The rows below give T cell receptor beta chains drawn from one sample of a study of T-cell reconstitution after alpha-beta-depleted transplantation in children. TCRdb recomputed calls from the PCR reads with MiXCR, one row per CDR3 protein. The profile shows over 85,000 distinct CDR3 sequences, about 6.8% of them singletons. The material was PBMCs, obtained before TCRalphabeta/CD19-depleted stem cell transplant. The receptors were sampled from a boy aged 2 to 10 with acute lymphoblastic leukemia, due to receive a stem cell transplant. Both conserved end residues are part of each CDR3. The D gene is left open where the match is weak. A clone size is listed for some rows: how often the clone was seen (once, few, many), or a class if it is expanded.

J gene | D gene | clone size | V gene | CDR3 DNA | CDR3 protein
TRBJ2-1 | TRBD1 | - | TRBV13 | TGTGCCAGCAGCTTCACCCTCAACAGGGGCGGGAATGAGCAGTTCTTC | CASSFTLNRGGNEQFF
TRBJ1-4 | - | - | TRBV7-9 | TGTGCCAGCAGCCCTCAGAGTTTTGAGGAAAAACTGTTTTTT | CASSPQSFEEKLFF
TRBJ1-6 | - | many | TRBV11-1 | TGTGCCAGCAGTTTCCCCGGTTCACCCCTCCACTTT | CASSFPGSPLHF
TRBJ1-6 | - | many | TRBV6-5 | TGTGCCAGCAGTTACTCGAGGGAGGGGCACTCACCCCTCCACTTT | CASSYSREGHSPLHF
TRBJ1-2 | - | many | TRBV20-1 | TGCAGTGCTAGATGGCCAGGAAGTAACTATGGCTACACCTTC | CSARWPGSNYGYTF
TRBJ1-2 | - | - | TRBV20-1 | TGCAGTGCTAGATTTGGGGTGGGCTATGGCTACACCTTC | CSARFGVGYGYTF
TRBJ2-3 | - | few | TRBV3-1 | TGTGCCAGCAGCCAAGTGGAGGCGGGATCAGATACGCAGTATTTT | CASSQVEAGSDTQYF
TRBJ1-6 | - | few | TRBV11-2 | TGTGCCAGCAGCTTCACTCGTTCACCCCTCCACTTT | CASSFTRSPLHF
TRBJ2-2 | - | many | TRBV28 | TGTGCCAGCAGGCCACCCTGGGGTAGCACTAGAGCTATCACCGGGGAGCTGTTTTTT | CASRPPWGSTRAITGELFF
TRBJ1-1 | - | many | TRBV12-3/TRBV12-4 | TGTGCCAGCAGGGCTAGGGACACTGAAGCTTTCTTT | CASRARDTEAFF